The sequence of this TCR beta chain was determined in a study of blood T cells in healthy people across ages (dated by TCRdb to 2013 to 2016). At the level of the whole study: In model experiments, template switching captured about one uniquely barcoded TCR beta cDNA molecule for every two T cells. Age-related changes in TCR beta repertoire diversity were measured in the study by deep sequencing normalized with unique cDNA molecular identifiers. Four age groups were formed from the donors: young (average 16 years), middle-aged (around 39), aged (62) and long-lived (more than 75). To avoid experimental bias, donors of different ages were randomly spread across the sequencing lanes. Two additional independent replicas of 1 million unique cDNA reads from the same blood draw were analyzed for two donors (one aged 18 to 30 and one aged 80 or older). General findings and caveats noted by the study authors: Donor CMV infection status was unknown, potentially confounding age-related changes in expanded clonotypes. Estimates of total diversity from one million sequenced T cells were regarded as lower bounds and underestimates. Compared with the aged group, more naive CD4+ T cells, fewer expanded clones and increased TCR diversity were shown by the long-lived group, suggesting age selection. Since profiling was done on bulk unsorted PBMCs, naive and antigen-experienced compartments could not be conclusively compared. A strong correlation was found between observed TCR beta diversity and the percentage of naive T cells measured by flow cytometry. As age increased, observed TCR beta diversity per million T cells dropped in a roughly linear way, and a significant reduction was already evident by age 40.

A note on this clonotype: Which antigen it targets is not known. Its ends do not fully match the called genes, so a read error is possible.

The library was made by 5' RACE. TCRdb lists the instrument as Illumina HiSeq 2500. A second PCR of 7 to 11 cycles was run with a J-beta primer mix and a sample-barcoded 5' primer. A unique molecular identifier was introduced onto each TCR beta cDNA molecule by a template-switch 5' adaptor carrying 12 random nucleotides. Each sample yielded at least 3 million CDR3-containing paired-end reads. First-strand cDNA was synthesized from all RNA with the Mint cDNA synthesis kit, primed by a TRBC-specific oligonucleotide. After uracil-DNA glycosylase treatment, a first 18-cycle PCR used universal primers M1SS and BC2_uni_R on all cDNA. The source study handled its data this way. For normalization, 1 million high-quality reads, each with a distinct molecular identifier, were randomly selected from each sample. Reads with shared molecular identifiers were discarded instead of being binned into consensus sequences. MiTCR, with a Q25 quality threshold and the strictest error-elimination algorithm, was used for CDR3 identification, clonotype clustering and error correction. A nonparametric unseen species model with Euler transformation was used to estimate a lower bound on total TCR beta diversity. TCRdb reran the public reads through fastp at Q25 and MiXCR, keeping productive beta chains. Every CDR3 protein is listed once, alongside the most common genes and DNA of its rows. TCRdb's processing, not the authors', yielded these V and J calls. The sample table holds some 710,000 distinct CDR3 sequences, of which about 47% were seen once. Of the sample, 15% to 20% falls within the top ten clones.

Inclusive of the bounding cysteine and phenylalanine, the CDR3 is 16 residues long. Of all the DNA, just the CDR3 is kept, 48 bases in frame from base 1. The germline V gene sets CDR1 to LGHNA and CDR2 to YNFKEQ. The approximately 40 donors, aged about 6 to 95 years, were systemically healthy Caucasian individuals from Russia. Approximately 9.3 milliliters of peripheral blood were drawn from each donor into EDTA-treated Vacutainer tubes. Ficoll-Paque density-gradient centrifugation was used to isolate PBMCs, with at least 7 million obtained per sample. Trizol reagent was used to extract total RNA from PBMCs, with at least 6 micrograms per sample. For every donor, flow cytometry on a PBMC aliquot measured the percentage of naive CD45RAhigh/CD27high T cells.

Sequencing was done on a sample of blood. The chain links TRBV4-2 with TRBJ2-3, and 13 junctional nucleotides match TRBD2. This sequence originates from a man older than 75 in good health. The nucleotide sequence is TGTGCCAGCAACCACGAAAGGACTAGCGGGAGTGATACGCCGTATTTT. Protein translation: CASNHERTSGSDTPYF.